The 30 T cell receptor beta chains presented below share a single source sample, sequenced in a study of shared clonotypes between healthy human individuals. The table came from immunoSEQ multiplex PCR; TCRdb's copy has only in-frame clones and leaves some out. Of about half a million clones in the sample, around 77% were seen once. The sequenced sample consisted of PBMCs. These TCRs come from a woman aged 40 to 50 in good health. Some clones in this sample may be carry-over from other donors' samples.

This clone was counted a single time. This chain joins TRBV9 and TRBJ2-3; 7 nucleotides match TRBD1. The V segment lost 6 bases and the J segment 0 bases; nucleotides outside the gene matches: 4. The germline CDR1 and CDR2 sequences are SGDLS and YYNGEE. This CDR3 region has 14 residues. CDR3 coding DNA: TGTGCCAGCAATACAGGGGCCAGCACAGATACGCAGTATTTT. This sequence encodes CASNTGASTDTQYF.

J is TRBJ2-7 and V is TRBV10-3; D unresolved. The CDR3 loop spans 13 amino acids. Germline CDR1 reads ENHRY; CDR2 reads SYGVKD. The V end lost 3 bases, the J end lost 2 bases, and 8 bases lay between the germline ends. The CDR3: CAISDSVAYEQYF. The CDR3, as DNA: TGTGCCATCAGTGACAGCGTGGCCTACGAGCAGTACTTC.

The chain has TRBV27 and TRBJ2-5, with D unclear. The last part of the DNA fits TRBJ2-7 better; the J call may be wrong. The germline gives CDR1 MNHEY, CDR2 SMNVEV (reference sequence). The CDR3 extends over 13 amino acids. CDR3 in amino acids: CASSLRVYYEQYF. DNA for the CDR3: TGTGCCAGCAGTTTACGTGTGTACTACGAGCAGTACTTC.

The chain uses TRBV18 and TRBJ2-5, with D perhaps TRBD1 (6 bases). Germline V CDR1 and CDR2: KGHSH, LQKENI. Trimming cost V 3 bases and J 0 bases, with 11 bases left between them. CDR3 size: 15 residues. CDR3 amino acids: CASSPSRGYQETQYF. The CDR3 coding sequence is TGTGCCAGCTCACCGTCCAGGGGCTACCAAGAGACCCAGTACTTC.

Details on this clone: This likely stems from a read error, as it lies one base from a far larger clone. The V gene is TRBV7-9, the J gene TRBJ2-7; 7 positions match TRBD2. The CDR3 totals 14 residues. The germline gives CDR1 SEHNR, CDR2 FQNEAQ (reference sequence). The chain's CDR3 is CASTGGGRVYEQHF. The CDR3 DNA reads TGTGCCAGCACCGGAGGTGGGAGGGTCTACGAGCAGCACTTC.

J is TRBJ2-2 and V is TRBV6-1; 8 positions agree with TRBD1. This CDR3 comprises 13 residues. CDR1 is MNHNS, CDR2 SASEGT, per germline. The V gene end was trimmed by 5 bases and the J gene end by 5 bases; junction bases not matched to a gene: 1. The CDR3 nucleotides read TGTGCCAGCAGTAGGACAGGGACCGGGGAGCTGTTTTTT. Translated: CASSRTGTGELFF.

With regard to this clone: This likely reflects a read error, since a far larger clone is one base away. The chain couples TRBV30 to TRBJ1-4; D call uncertain. The V and J ends lost 5 bases and 4 bases respectively, with 11 bases between them. Germline CDR1 reads GTSNPN; CDR2 reads SVGIG (reference sequence). This CDR3 is built from 13 residues. The CDR3 reads CAWAAGYNEKLFF. CDR3 in DNA: TGTGCCTGGGCGGCCGGTTATAATGAAAAACTGTTTTTT.

This clone was seen a single time. Different DNA sequences within this sample yield the same CDR3. CDR3 in amino acids: CASSLSGYEQYF. The CDR3 coding sequence is TGTGCCAGCAGCCTCTCAGGGTACGAGCAGTACTTC. This rearrangement joins TRBV7-9 to TRBJ2-7; the D gene is possibly TRBD1 (5 bases). V gave up 5 bases and J gave up 4 bases, with 9 bases separating them. Germline V gene lookup returns CDR1 SEHNR and CDR2 FQNEAQ (reference sequence). The CDR3 is made up of 12 amino acids.

The J gene is TRBJ2-5, the V gene TRBV11-2, with 8 bases fitting TRBD1. Trimming took 1 base from V and 1 from J; bases not matched to a gene: 2. The germline CDR1 and CDR2 sequences are SGHAT and FQNNGV. The CDR3 runs 15 residues. The CDR3 coding sequence is TGTGCCAGCAGCTTAGGGGGACAGGCCCAAGAGACCCAGTACTTC. It yields the protein CASSLGGQAQETQYF.

This rearrangement joins TRBV30 to TRBJ1-1; no firm D call. CDR3 length equals 11 residues. Trimming removed 6 bases from V and 4 bases from J, with 9 bases in between. Looked up from germline, CDR1 is GTSNPN and CDR2 is SVGIG (reference sequence). The CDR3 sequence: CACLVGTEAFF. For the CDR3, the DNA is TGTGCCTGCCTGGTGGGCACTGAAGCTTTCTTT.

This clone was counted once. V gene TRBV7-2 combines with J gene TRBJ2-1; 10 bases match TRBD2. Germline-derived CDR1 and CDR2 are SGHTA and FQGNSA. This CDR3 has 15 amino acids. V shed 6 bases and J 4 bases; nucleotides not matched to a gene: 6. CDR3 in amino acids: CASSRGLAKYNEQFF. The CDR3 DNA follows: TGTGCCAGCAGTAGGGGACTAGCGAAGTACAATGAGCAGTTCTTC.

The chain combines TRBV30 with TRBJ2-5; maybe TRBD1 (6 bases). V lost 2 bases and J 5 bases, leaving 12 bases between the germline ends. CDR1 GTSNPN and CDR2 SVGIG come from the germline V gene (reference sequence). This CDR3 is built from 13 residues. CDR3 nucleotide sequence: TGTGCCTGGAGTCTAAGGGGGTTGGAGACCCAGTACTTC. This gives the protein CAWSLRGLETQYF.

The rearrangement links TRBV29-1 to TRBJ2-2; TRBD1 aligns across 8 bases. Germline V gene sequence: CDR1 SQVTM, CDR2 ANQGSEA. This CDR3 region has 14 residues. Losses at the gene ends were 6 bases for V and 4 bases for J; bases not matched to a gene: 7. Here the CDR3 reads CSVPTGAGTGELFF. The CDR3 region has the DNA TGCAGCGTGCCGACAGGGGCTGGCACCGGGGAGCTGTTTTTT.

The chain combines TRBV9 with TRBJ2-5; possible D gene TRBD1, 6 bases. V lost 4 bases and J lost 2, with 12 bases in between. The CDR3 runs 14 residues. CDR1 and CDR2 from the germline V gene are SGDLS and YYNGEE. This CDR3 reads CASSHDRLQETQYF. CDR3 nucleotide sequence: TGTGCCAGCAGCCACGACAGGTTGCAAGAGACCCAGTACTTC. The variable domain in full, with the rest retrieved from reference TRBV9 and TRBJ2-5, is DSGVTQTPKHLITATGQRVTLRCSPRSGDLSVYWYQQSLDQGLQFLIQYYNGEERAKGNILERFSAQQFPDLHSELNLSSLELGDSALYFCASSHDRLQETQYFGPGTRLLVL.

The sample holds a few counts of this clone. The chain has TRBV11-2 and TRBJ2-7, with TRBD2 identical over 8 bases. Per the germline V gene, CDR1 is SGHAT and CDR2 is FQNNGV. The CDR3 extends over 14 amino acids. The V gene end was trimmed by 7 bases and the J gene end by 0 bases; junction bases not matched to a gene: 5. CDR3 residues: CASTLGLDSYEQYF. CDR3 DNA sequence: TGTGCCAGCACCCTGGGACTAGACTCCTACGAGCAGTACTTC. The whole variable domain, filled in from reference TRBV11-2 and TRBJ2-7, reads EAGVAQSPRYKIIEKRQSVAFWCNPISGHATLYWYQQILGQGPKLLIQFQNNGVVDDSQLPKDRFSAERLKGVDSTLKIQPAKLEDSAVYLCASTLGLDSYEQYFGPGTRLTVT.

The chain has TRBV28 and TRBJ2-7, with 7 nucleotides matching TRBD2. V dropped 6 bases and J dropped 3; count of bases not matched to a gene: 8. The CDR3 runs to 14 residues. Per the germline V gene, CDR1 is MDHEN and CDR2 is SYDVKM. The CDR3, as DNA: TGTGCCAGCAGAGCACTAGCGCCAGACTACGAGCAGTACTTC. The encoded protein is CASRALAPDYEQYF.

The chain employs TRBV14 and TRBJ2-3; 9 bases agree with TRBD2. The germline CDR1 and CDR2 sequences are SGHDN and FVKESK. V lost 0 bases to trimming and J lost 3 bases; unmatched junction nucleotides: 13. The CDR3 is 19 residues long. CDR3 in amino acids: CASSQDRGSGSRVTDTQYF. The CDR3 DNA reads as TGTGCCAGCAGCCAAGATCGTGGTAGCGGGAGTAGGGTAACAGATACGCAGTATTTT.

This sequence joins TRBV10-3 and TRBJ2-5; 8 bases are a match to TRBD2. Germline V gives CDR1 ENHRY, CDR2 SYGVKD. The CDR3 contains 15 residues. After removal of 4 bases from V and 6 bases from J, the junction contained 10 bases not matched to a gene. The CDR3 region has the DNA TGTGCCATCAGTGGAGGAGCACTAGCGGACCAGACCCAGTACTTC. This gives the protein CAISGGALADQTQYF.

DNA for the CDR3: TGCAGCGTTGGCCTGCTTGCTCAGACCCAGTACTTC. This codes for CSVGLLAQTQYF. The V gene is TRBV29-1, the J gene TRBJ2-5; D call uncertain. CDR3 length: 12 residues. CDR1 and CDR2 (germline): SQVTM, ANQGSEA. V lost 4 bases to trimming and J lost 6 bases, with 12 bases between them.

This clone came up many times. The chain uses TRBV5-1 and TRBJ1-1, with 9 bases fitting TRBD1. CDR1 is SGHRS and CDR2 is YFSETQ in the germline V gene. The CDR3 is 15 amino acids. Trimming removed 4 bases from V and 5 bases from J; junction bases left unmatched: 9. The CDR3 coding sequence is TGCGCCAGCAGCGCAAGACCGGGACAGGGAACTGAAGCTTTCTTT. Protein sequence: CASSARPGQGTEAFF. Full variable domain (missing parts from reference TRBV5-1 and TRBJ1-1): KAGVTQTPRYLIKTRGQQVTLSCSPISGHRSVSWYQQTPGQGLQFLFEYFSETQRNKGNFPGRFSGRQFSNSRSEMNVSTLELGDSALYLCASSARPGQGTEAFFGQGTRLTVV.

The chain couples TRBV30 to TRBJ2-2; D remains unclear. This CDR3 is 14 amino acids long. Germline CDR1 reads GTSNPN; CDR2 reads SVGIG (reference sequence). Trimming removed 5 bases at V and 0 bases at J, with 10 bases between. The CDR3 spells CAWDRASNTGELFF. DNA for the CDR3: TGTGCCTGGGACCGGGCCTCGAACACCGGGGAGCTGTTTTTT.

V is TRBV5-4 and J is TRBJ2-7; D might be TRBD1 (6 bases). Trimming removed 3 bases from V and 4 bases from J, with 14 bases in between. The CDR3 extends over 14 amino acids. Germline CDR1 and CDR2: SGHNT and YYREEE (reference sequence). CDR3 protein: CASSSTGQIYEQYF. CDR3 in DNA: TGTGCCAGCAGCTCTACAGGACAGATATACGAGCAGTACTTC.

At least ten counts were recorded for this clone. V is TRBV7-6 and J is TRBJ1-5, with TRBD1 matching 8 bases. Trimming at V came to 5 bases and at J to 2 bases, leaving 5 bases not matched to a gene. CDR3 size: 15 residues. Germline CDR1 SGHVS, CDR2 FNYEAQ. DNA of the CDR3: TGTGCCAGCAGCGCAGGGGGCGAGGGCAATCAGCCCCAGCATTTT. Amino acid sequence: CASSAGGEGNQPQHF.

The genes are TRBV5-1 and TRBJ2-1; 8 bases map to TRBD2. Per germline, CDR1 SGHRS and CDR2 YFSETQ. The CDR3 consists of 15 residues. V shed 0 bases, J shed 10 bases, and the junction held 9 bases outside the gene matches. CDR3 nucleotide sequence: TGCGCCAGCAGCTTGGCCAGCGGGAGACTGGGGGAGCAGTTCTTC. It codes for CASSLASGRLGEQFF. The variable domain in full, completed from reference TRBV5-1 and TRBJ2-1, reads KAGVTQTPRYLIKTRGQQVTLSCSPISGHRSVSWYQQTPGQGLQFLFEYFSETQRNKGNFPGRFSGRQFSNSRSEMNVSTLELGDSALYLCASSLASGRLGEQFFGPGTRLTVL.

The chain is built from TRBV28 and TRBJ2-7; D may be TRBD1 or TRBD2 (5 bases each). This CDR3 is built from 16 residues. In germline, CDR1 is MDHEN, CDR2 SYDVKM. V dropped 7 bases and J dropped 4 bases, with 23 bases sitting between them. Here the CDR3 reads CASTTFQPGRKYEQYF. The CDR3 nucleotides read TGTGCCAGCACCACCTTCCAACCGGGACGAAAATACGAGCAGTACTTC.

The V call is TRBV27, the J call TRBJ2-3; D unresolved. Trimming shortened V by 4 bases and J by 0 bases, and 5 bases separated the two germline ends. This CDR3 is 13 amino acids long. Germline loops: CDR1 MNHEY, CDR2 SMNVEV (reference sequence). The CDR3 DNA is TGTGCCAGCAGTTATATGAGCACAGATACGCAGTATTTT. This sequence encodes CASSYMSTDTQYF.

In the case of this clone: At the DNA level, this CDR3 is encoded by other sequences in the same sample as well. The chain is built from TRBV9 and TRBJ2-7, with D hard to call. The CDR3 length is 15 residues. The germline V and J ends were trimmed by 0 bases and 0 bases, with 10 bases remaining between them. Germline V gene lookup returns CDR1 SGDLS and CDR2 YYNGEE. The CDR3 reads CASSVGTGLSYEQYF. The DNA of the CDR3 is TGTGCCAGCAGCGTAGGAACGGGCCTCTCCTACGAGCAGTACTTC.

V is TRBV7-2 and J is TRBJ2-6, with 7 nucleotides matching TRBD1. The CDR3 extends over 15 amino acids. The germline CDR1 and CDR2 sequences are SGHTA and FQGNSA. With 6 bases clipped from V and 2 bases from J, the junction kept 4 bases outside the gene matches. This CDR3 is CASRHQGAGANVLTF. CDR3 sequence (DNA): TGTGCCAGCAGGCACCAGGGGGCTGGGGCCAACGTCCTGACTTTC.

The chain is built from TRBV7-2 and TRBJ2-2; D gene ambiguous. Germline CDR1 and CDR2: SGHTA and FQGNSA. The V end lost 4 bases, the J end lost 3 bases, and 12 bases lay between the germline ends. CDR3 length: 15 residues. This CDR3 is CASSYRQLDTGELFF. The CDR3, as DNA: TGTGCCAGCAGCTATAGGCAGTTGGACACCGGGGAGCTGTTTTTT.

The CDR3 protein is CASSVAPQGELGGYTF. CDR3 nucleotides: TGTGCCAGCAGCGTAGCCCCGCAGGGAGAACTAGGAGGCTACACCTTC. The chain is built from TRBV9 and TRBJ1-2, with D tentatively TRBD1 (5 bases). V gave up 0 bases and J gave up 8 bases, with 20 bases separating them. Looked up from germline, CDR1 is SGDLS and CDR2 is YYNGEE. This CDR3 is built from 16 residues.